This T cell receptor (beta chain) appears in the sequencing data of a study of T cells in Graves' hyperthyroidism and ophthalmopathy. Overall study results and limits: Researchers report that a 13 V-J model separated ophthalmopathy from stable hyperthyroidism.

From germline, CDR1 is SGHRS and CDR2 YFSETQ. Trimming stripped 5 bases from V and 3 bases from J, with 12 bases between. This CDR3 region has 14 residues. A remark on this clonotype: Its cognate antigen is unknown.

RNA transcripts yielded amplified TCR beta CDR3 regions. When the TCR CDR3 underwent first-round RT-PCR, the HTBI primer set was used. TCRdb recomputed calls from the multiplex PCR reads with MiXCR, one row per CDR3 protein. Seen here are some 800,000 distinct CDR3 sequences, 38% observed once, and the top ten hold 7.5% to 9.5%. Over 18 months, lack of ophthalmopathy progression marked Graves' hyperthyroidism as stable. Participants, patients aged 18 to 65, had newly diagnosed hyperthyroidism with a duration under 2 months. The sequence came from a young man with Graves' hyperthyroidism. Sequencing was done on a sample of blood. The V and J genes are TRBV5-1 and TRBJ1-5; TRBD1 might be the D (6 bases). The CDR3 DNA reads TGCGCCAGCAGGCCAGGACAGACCAATCAGCCCCAGCATTTT. Translation gives CASRPGQTNQPQHF.